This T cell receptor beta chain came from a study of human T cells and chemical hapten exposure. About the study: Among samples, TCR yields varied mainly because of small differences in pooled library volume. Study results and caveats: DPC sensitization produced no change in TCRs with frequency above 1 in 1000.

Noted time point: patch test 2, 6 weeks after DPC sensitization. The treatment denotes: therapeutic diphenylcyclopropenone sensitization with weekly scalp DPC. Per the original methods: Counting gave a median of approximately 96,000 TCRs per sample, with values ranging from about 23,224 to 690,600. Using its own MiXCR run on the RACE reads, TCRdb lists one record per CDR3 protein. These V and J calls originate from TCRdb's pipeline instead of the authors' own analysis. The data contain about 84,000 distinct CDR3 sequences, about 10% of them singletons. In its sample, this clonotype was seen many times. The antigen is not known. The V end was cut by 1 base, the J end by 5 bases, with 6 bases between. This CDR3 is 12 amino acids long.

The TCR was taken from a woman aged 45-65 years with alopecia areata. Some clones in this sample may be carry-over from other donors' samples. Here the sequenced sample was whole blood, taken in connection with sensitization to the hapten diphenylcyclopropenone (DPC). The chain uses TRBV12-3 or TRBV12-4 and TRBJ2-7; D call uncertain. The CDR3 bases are TGTGCCAGCAGTTTAGTTCCCCACGAGCAGTACTTC. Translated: CASSLVPHEQYF.